These 19 T cell receptor beta chains share one sample of origin, sequenced in a study of post-analysis software for immune sequencing data. Study-level results: The study found TRBV5-6, TRBV5-1 and TRBV20-1 among five or six TRBV segments more frequent in patients than controls.

No cognate antigen is known for these TCRs. Unique molecular identifiers were carried by the TCR beta cDNA libraries. TCRdb re-called the PCR reads with MiXCR, one entry per CDR3 protein. This sample has some 500,000 distinct CDR3 sequences, with roughly 45% found just once. What was sequenced was blood. The receptors were gathered from a girl aged 10 to 17 with multiple sclerosis.

The rearrangement uses TRBV6-5 and TRBJ1-4; maybe TRBD1 (5 bases). Germline loops: CDR1 MNHEY, CDR2 SVGAGI. With 2 bases removed from V and 7 bases from J, the gap between germline ends came to 14 bases. The CDR3 sequence is 15 residues long. CDR3 region: CASSYMGESGEKLFF. The CDR3 DNA reads as TGTGCCAGCAGTTACATGGGGGAATCAGGTGAAAAACTGTTTTTT.

This clonotype appeared a few times. The rearrangement joins TRBV7-2 to TRBJ1-4; D is undetermined. Trimming pared 5 bases from V and 0 bases from J, leaving 10 bases between. Germline CDR1 and CDR2: SGHTA and FQGNSA. This CDR3 spans 15 amino acids. CDR3 bases: TGTGCCAGCAGCACCCGGATCGCAACTAATGAAAAACTGTTTTTT. It yields the protein CASSTRIATNEKLFF.

This clonotype was detected only a few times. The rearrangement uses TRBV20-1 and TRBJ2-1, with TRBD2 matching over 8 bases. J lost 8 bases, V lost 7 bases, and 4 bases had no gene match. CDR1 DFQATT and CDR2 SNEGSKA come from the germline V gene (reference sequence). The CDR3 consists of 11 residues. The DNA of the CDR3 is TGCAGTGTCACGGGGGGGGATGAGCAGTTCTTC. Translating gives CSVTGGDEQFF.

This clonotype was picked up a small number of times. The chain employs TRBV28 and TRBJ2-7; D is uncertain. V dropped 5 bases and J dropped 5 bases, with 10 bases sitting between them. CDR3 length: 12 amino acids. Germline CDR1 and CDR2: MDHEN and SYDVKM. The CDR3 DNA reads as TGTGCCAGCAGTACGATGCACCACGAGCAGTACTTC. It encodes CASSTMHHEQYF.

The chain has TRBV6-1 and TRBJ2-3, with D perhaps being TRBD1 or TRBD2 (6 bases each). Germline CDR1 reads MNHNS; CDR2 reads SASEGT. The CDR3 has 16 residues. The ends were cut back, 3 bases at V and 1 base at J, with 14 bases in the middle. CDR3 in amino acids: CASSEGAGEGTDTQYF. CDR3 nucleotides: TGTGCCAGCAGTGAGGGGGCAGGGGAGGGCACAGATACGCAGTATTTT.

V usage is TRBV11-2 and J usage is TRBJ2-1; TRBD2 matches 16 bases. With 5 bases clipped from V and 7 bases from J, the junction kept 2 bases outside the gene matches. Looked up from germline, CDR1 is SGHAT and CDR2 is FQNNGV. This CDR3 is 15 amino acids long. In DNA form, the CDR3 reads TGTGCCAGCAGCAAGGGACTAGCGGGAGGGAATGAGCAGTTCTTC. Translation gives CASSKGLAGGNEQFF.

In this sample, this clonotype turned up many times. The V and J genes are TRBV28 and TRBJ2-1, with TRBD1 matching over 9 bases. The CDR3 runs 15 residues. Per the germline V gene, CDR1 is MDHEN and CDR2 is SYDVKM. V was clipped by 6 bases and J by 2 bases; unmatched bases: 5. This CDR3 is CASSPGQGPYNEQFF. The DNA of the CDR3 is TGTGCCAGCAGCCCGGGACAGGGTCCCTACAATGAGCAGTTCTTC. The whole variable domain, remainder taken from reference TRBV28 and TRBJ2-1, is DVKVTQSSRYLVKRTGEKVFLECVQDMDHENMFWYRQDPGLGLRLIYFSYDVKMKEKGDIPEGYSVSREKKERFSLILESASTNQTSMYLCASSPGQGPYNEQFFGPGTRLTVL.

This clonotype turned up a few times. The rearrangement links TRBV6-2 or TRBV6-3 to TRBJ2-7; possible D gene TRBD1, 6 bases. With 4 bases removed from V and 1 base from J, the gap between germline ends came to 14 bases. This CDR3 is built from 15 residues. CDR1 MNHEY and CDR2 SVGEGT come from the germline V gene. In DNA, the CDR3 is TGTGCCAGCAGTTCTCGGGACACCAATTCCTACGAGCAGTACTTC. Protein: CASSSRDTNSYEQYF.

The V gene is TRBV27, the J gene TRBJ2-7, with TRBD2 matching over 11 bases. The J segment lost 2 bases and the V segment lost 6 bases, leaving 6 bases of the junction unmatched. The CDR3 totals 15 residues. Germline CDR1 and CDR2: MNHEY and SMNVEV (reference sequence). This chain's CDR3 is CASRPGLAVAYEQYF. The CDR3 DNA follows: TGTGCCAGCAGGCCGGGACTAGCGGTCGCCTACGAGCAGTACTTC.

This chain joins TRBV4-2 and TRBJ2-7; TRBD2 aligns across 11 bases. The J call may be mistaken, given a closer DNA end match to TRBJ2-5. This CDR3 region has 15 residues. From germline, CDR1 is LGHNA and CDR2 YNFKEQ. The CDR3 region has the DNA TGTGCCAGCAGCCAAGAGCTAGCGGGAGGAAAGACCCAGTACTTC. It specifies CASSQELAGGKTQYF.

This clonotype was seen more than once but under ten times. Written as DNA, the CDR3 is TGCGCCAGCAGCCAAATGGCCGGGACAGGGGTGGGCGAGCAGTACTTC. This translates into CASSQMAGTGVGEQYF. The rearrangement uses TRBV4-3 and TRBJ2-7; TRBD1 aligns across 10 bases. CDR1 LGHNA and CDR2 YSLEER come from the germline V gene. Trimming cost V 2 bases and J 6 bases; bases outside gene matches: 10. This CDR3 comprises 16 residues.

The CDR3: CASTPGAATNEKLFF. DNA of the CDR3: TGTGCCAGCACCCCAGGGGCCGCAACTAATGAAAAACTGTTTTTT. The chain couples TRBV28 to TRBJ1-4; tentatively, D is TRBD1 (6 bases). Per the germline V gene, CDR1 is MDHEN and CDR2 is SYDVKM. This CDR3 is 15 amino acids long. V shed 7 bases and J shed 0 bases, with 12 bases lying between them.

The V and J genes are TRBV6-5 and TRBJ2-5; TRBD2 matches 7 bases. Germline CDR1 and CDR2: MNHEY and SVGAGI. Unmatched junction bases numbered 18, after V lost 6 bases and J lost 11 bases. The CDR3 covers 15 residues. CDR3 DNA: TGTGCCAGCAGAACCTCGGCGGGAGTGGTGAATGAGCAGTACTTC. As protein: CASRTSAGVVNEQYF.

About this clonotype itself: The germline gene is not matched at one end of the junction; a read error may be the cause. The rearrangement links TRBV13 to TRBJ2-5, with a tentative D call TRBD1 (6 bases). The germline gives CDR1 PRHDT, CDR2 FYEKMQ (reference sequence). This CDR3 comprises 15 residues. The CDR3: CASSLGGASYNEQYF. In DNA, the CDR3 is TGTGCCAGCAGCCTAGGGGGAGCCTCCTACAATGAGCAGTACTTC.

The V gene is TRBV10-3, the J gene TRBJ2-5; tentative D call: TRBD1 (6 bases). This CDR3 has 15 residues. V was cut by 0 bases and J by 11 bases, with 19 bases left in between. Germline lookup yields CDR1 ENHRY and CDR2 SYGVKD. The CDR3 nucleotides are TGTGCCATCAGTGAGTCCCAAGGGGGAAACAATGAGCAGTACTTC. It translates to CAISESQGGNNEQYF.

The V call is TRBV12-3 or TRBV12-4, the J call TRBJ1-5, with a possible D match to TRBD1 (6 bases). V dropped 2 bases and J dropped 2 bases, with 7 bases sitting between them. The CDR3 has 14 amino acids. The CDR3 DNA sequence: TGTGCCAGCAGTTTATCAGGGGGCAATCAGCCCCAGCATTTT. Translated: CASSLSGGNQPQHF.

This clonotype was observed a handful of times. This sequence joins TRBV7-2 and TRBJ2-7; maybe TRBD2 (6 bases). This CDR3 has 16 amino acids. CDR1 is SGHTA and CDR2 is FQGNSA in the germline V gene. V lost 3 bases and J 3 bases, leaving 18 bases between the germline ends. This CDR3 reads CASSLAGSGGLYEQYF. The CDR3 nucleotides read TGTGCCAGCAGCTTGGCGGGGAGCGGTGGTCTCTACGAGCAGTACTTC.

This clonotype turned up a few times. This sequence joins TRBV29-1 and TRBJ2-1; D possibly matches TRBD1 or TRBD2 (5 bases each). The CDR3 contains 14 residues. Germline V lookup: CDR1 SQVTM, CDR2 ANQGSEA. Deletions cut 7 bases from V and 5 bases from J, with 18 bases between. The CDR3 DNA is TGCAGCGCCTTAGGGACCGTACTGAACAATGAGCAGTTCTTC. Its protein product is CSALGTVLNNEQFF.

The chain couples TRBV6-1 to TRBJ2-1; 7 bases are shared with TRBD2. In germline, CDR1 is MNHNS, CDR2 SASEGT. V was clipped by 7 bases and J by 0 bases; unmatched bases: 9. The CDR3 length is 16 residues. The CDR3 nucleotides are TGTGCCAGCATGTCGGGACTACCGAGCTCCTACAATGAGCAGTTCTTC. Translated: CASMSGLPSSYNEQFF.